This record concerns one TCR beta chain sequence. Its antigen is unknown. This CDR3 has 16 amino acids. The V and J ends lost 0 bases and 5 bases respectively, with 13 bases between them. Germline lookup yields CDR1 KGHSH and CDR2 LQKENI. The data belong to a study of shared clonotypes between healthy human individuals. Whole-study findings and limits: An effect of sequencing depth on clonotype sharing among donors was expected.

Genomic DNA per cell subset filled all wells of several immunoSEQ plates. TCRdb's copy holds only in-frame clones and misses some; the assay was immunoSEQ multiplex PCR. This table has around 1.1 million clones, 60% to 85% appearing once. The sequenced material came from memory CD4+ T cells from PBMCs. Subset here: CD45RA-negative fraction. The rearrangement links TRBV18 to TRBJ1-4; D gene unclear. The source is a man aged 18-30 years in good health. Some clones in this sample may be carry-over from other donors' samples. CDR3 amino acids: CASSPPKAGINEKLFF. The CDR3 region has the DNA TGTGCCAGCTCACCACCCAAGGCCGGGATCAATGAAAAACTGTTTTTT.